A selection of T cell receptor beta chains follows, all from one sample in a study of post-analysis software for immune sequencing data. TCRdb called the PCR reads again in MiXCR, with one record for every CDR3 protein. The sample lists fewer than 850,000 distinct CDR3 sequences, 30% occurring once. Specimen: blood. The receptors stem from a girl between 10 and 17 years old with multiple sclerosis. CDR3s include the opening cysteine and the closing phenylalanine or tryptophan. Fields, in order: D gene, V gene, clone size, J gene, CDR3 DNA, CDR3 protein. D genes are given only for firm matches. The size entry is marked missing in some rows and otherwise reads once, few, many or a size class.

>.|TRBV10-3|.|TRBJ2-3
TGTGCCATCAGTGAGTCAGCCAGGTCCCCAGATACGCAGTATTTT
CAISESARSPDTQYF
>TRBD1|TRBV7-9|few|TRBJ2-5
TGTGCCAGCAGACGGACAGGGGGCCAAGAGACCCAGTACTTC
CASRRTGGQETQYF
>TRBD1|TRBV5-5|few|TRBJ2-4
TGTGCCAGCAGCTTGCCTACCGGGACAGAAAAAAACATTCAGTACTTC
CASSLPTGTEKNIQYF
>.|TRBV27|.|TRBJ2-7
TGTGCCAGCAGTCCGAGACGGGGTGTTATCTACGAGCAGTACTTC
CASSPRRGVIYEQYF
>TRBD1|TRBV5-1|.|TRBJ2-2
TGCGCCAGCAGCTTGAACAGGGGATCCGGGGAGCTGTTTTTT
CASSLNRGSGELFF
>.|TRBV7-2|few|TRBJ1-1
TGTGCCAGCAGCCCATCTCCGGGTACTGAAGCTTTCTTT
CASSPSPGTEAFF
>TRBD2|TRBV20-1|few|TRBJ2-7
TGCAGTGCTCGCCTTCCCGCGGGAGGCTCCTACGAGCAGTACTTC
CSARLPAGGSYEQYF
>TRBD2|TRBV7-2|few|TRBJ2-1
TGTGCCAGCAGCCTGCGTTTAGGCGGGAGGGCCTTCATAGATGAGCAGTTCTTC
CASSLRLGGRAFIDEQFF
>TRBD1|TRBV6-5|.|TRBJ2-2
TGTGCCAGCAGCCAGCCGGGACAGGGGGCGGCCGGGGAGTTGTTTTTT
CASSQPGQGAAGELFF
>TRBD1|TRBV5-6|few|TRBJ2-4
TGTGCCAGCAGCCAGGGACAGAGCAAAAACATTCAGTACTTC
CASSQGQSKNIQYF
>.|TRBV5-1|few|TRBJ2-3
TGCGCCAGCAGCTCGGACGGGGCGGGCGGTACGCAGTATTTT
CASSSDGAGGTQYF
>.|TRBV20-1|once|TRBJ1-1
TGCAGTGCTAGAGATAGTTATGGGAACACTGAAGCTTTCTTT
CSARDSYGNTEAFF
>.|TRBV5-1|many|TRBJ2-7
TGCGCCAGCAGCCAACTAGGCGGAGAGCAGTACTTC
CASSQLGGEQYF
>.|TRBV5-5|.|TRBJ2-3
TGTGCCAGCATCTTGGACACATCGACAGATACGCAGTATTTT
CASILDTSTDTQYF
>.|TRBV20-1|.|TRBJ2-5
TGCAGTGCTCCTTTACTAGGACTTCAAGAGACCCAGTACTTC
CSAPLLGLQETQYF
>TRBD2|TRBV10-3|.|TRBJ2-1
TGTGCCATCAGTGAGCGGGGTACTAGCGGGGGACAAGAGCAGTTCTTC
CAISERGTSGGQEQFF
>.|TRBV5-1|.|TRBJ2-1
TGCGCCAGCAGCTTGGGGAGTTGGGCCAATGAGCAGTTCTTC
CASSLGSWANEQFF
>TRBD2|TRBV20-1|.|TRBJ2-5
TGCAGTGCTCGACCACTAGCGGGGATCCAAGAGACCCAGTACTTC
CSARPLAGIQETQYF
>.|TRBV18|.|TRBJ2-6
TGTGCCAGCTCAGCGAAGTTTTCAGGGGCGGGGGCCAACGTCCTGACTTTC
CASSAKFSGAGANVLTF
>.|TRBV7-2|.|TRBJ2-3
TGTGCCAGCAGCGACCGGAGCGCAGATACGCAGTATTTT
CASSDRSADTQYF
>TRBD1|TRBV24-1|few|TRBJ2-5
TGTGCCACCAGTGAGCACCCCGGGGTAGGGGGCATCGAGACCCAGTACTTC
CATSEHPGVGGIETQYF
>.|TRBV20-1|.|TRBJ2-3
TGCAGTGCTAGAGATGGGCTAGGGACAGATACGCAGTATTTT
CSARDGLGTDTQYF
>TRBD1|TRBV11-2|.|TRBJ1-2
TGTGCCAGCAGCTCCGTGCGGGGACAGGGGAACTATGGCTACACCTTC
CASSSVRGQGNYGYTF
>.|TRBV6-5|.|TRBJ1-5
TGTGCCAGCAACGACGGCTTTAATCAGCCCCAGCATTTT
CASNDGFNQPQHF
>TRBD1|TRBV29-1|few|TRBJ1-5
TGCAGCGTTCGTGGGACAGCAGATCAGCCCCAGCATTTT
CSVRGTADQPQHF
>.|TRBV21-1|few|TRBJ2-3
TGTGCCAGCAGCAAACCCACCCGACCGAGAGTTCCGTATTTT
CASSKPTRPRVPYF
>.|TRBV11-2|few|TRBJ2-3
TGTGCCAGCAGCCTCTCGGGATTTGGGTACACAGATACGCAGTATTTT
CASSLSGFGYTDTQYF
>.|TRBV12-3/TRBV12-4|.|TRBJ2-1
TGTGCCAGCAGTTTTTACCAGCGCTCCTACAATGAGCAGTTCTTC
CASSFYQRSYNEQFF
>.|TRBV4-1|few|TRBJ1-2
TGCGCCAGCAGCCAAGATACAGGATACTATGGCTACACCTTC
CASSQDTGYYGYTF
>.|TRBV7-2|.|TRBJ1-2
TGTGCCAGCAGCTCTCGGATCTACGACGGGTATGGCTACACCTTC
CASSSRIYDGYGYTF
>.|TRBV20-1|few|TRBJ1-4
TGCAGTGTCGGAGATGAGACAGCAACTAATGAAAAACTGTTTTTT
CSVGDETATNEKLFF
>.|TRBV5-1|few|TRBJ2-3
TGCGCCAGCAGCTCACCCCCCGGGACCCCGATCACAGATACGCAGTATTTT
CASSSPPGTPITDTQYF
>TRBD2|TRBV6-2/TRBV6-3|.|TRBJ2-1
TGTGCCACCAAACGGGCGGGAGAGTACAATGAGCAGTTCTTC
CATKRAGEYNEQFF
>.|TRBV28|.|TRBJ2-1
TGTGCCAGCCAACAGTTTGGCTGGGGTTCGGATGAGCAGTTCTTC
CASQQFGWGSDEQFF
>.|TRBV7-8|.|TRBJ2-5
TGTGCCAGCAGCTTAGCCCCATACAAAACACAGGGGAGGGGGATGAAGACCCAGTACTTC
CASSLAPYKTQGRGMKTQYF
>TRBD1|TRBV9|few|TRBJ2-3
TGTGCCAGCAGCGTAGCTGGGACAGGGGGCACAGATACGCAGTATTTT
CASSVAGTGGTDTQYF
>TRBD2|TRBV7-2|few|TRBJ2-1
TGTGCCAGCAGCTTAGTGGGGACTAGCGGGAGCGTTGAGCAGTTCTTC
CASSLVGTSGSVEQFF
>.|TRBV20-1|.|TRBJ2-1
TGCAGTGCCGGGCGGACTATCACAAGGCATGAGCAGTTCTTC
CSAGRTITRHEQFF
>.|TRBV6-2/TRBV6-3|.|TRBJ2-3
TGTGCCAGCAGTTACGATGAGGCTTCCACAGATACGCAGTATTTT
CASSYDEASTDTQYF
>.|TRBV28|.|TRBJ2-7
TGTGCCAGCAATTCGCTAGGGGGCTACGAGCAGTACTTC
CASNSLGGYEQYF
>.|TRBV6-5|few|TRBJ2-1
TGTGCCAGCAGGCCTCCGGGTCTATACAATGAGCAGTTCTTC
CASRPPGLYNEQFF
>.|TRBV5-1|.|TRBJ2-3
TGCGCCAGCAGCTTGGTAGGGGAGACAGATACGCAGTATTTT
CASSLVGETDTQYF
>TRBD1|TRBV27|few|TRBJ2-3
TGTGCCAGCAGTCACCGGGACAGCGCAGATACGCAGTATTTT
CASSHRDSADTQYF
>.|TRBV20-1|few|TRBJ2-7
TGCAGTGCTAGAGAATGGTCAAAGTCCCGCTACGAGCAGTACTTC
CSAREWSKSRYEQYF
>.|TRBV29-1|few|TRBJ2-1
TGCAGCGTTGGGGCCTCCCGAAATTATGAGCAGTTCTTC
CSVGASRNYEQFF
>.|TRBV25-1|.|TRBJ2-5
TGTGCCAGCAGTGAATCCCTAGCGAGTGGAGAGACCCAGTACTTC
CASSESLASGETQYF
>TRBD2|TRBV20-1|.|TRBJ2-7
TGCAGTGCTAAGCTTCGGGAGGGAAGCTCCTACGAGCAGTACTTC
CSAKLREGSSYEQYF